A single sample is the source of the 7 T cell receptor beta chains below, sequenced in a study of cytomegalovirus exposure and HLA in healthy donors. PCR amplification relied on 60 Vbeta primers (plus 13 Jbeta primers). Repertoires were generated with immunoSEQ multiplex PCR, while TCRdb's copy carries only in-frame clones and drops some. The table records approximately 140,000 clones, 79% of them present only once. Sequences were obtained from PBMCs. The receptors derive from a man aged 45-60 years in good health and CMV-seropositive.

CDR3 nucleotides: TGTGCCAGCAGTTTTCCTGCGGGCCAGGAGAACTATGGCTACACCTTC. Protein sequence: CASSFPAGQENYGYTF. The rearrangement uses TRBV28 and TRBJ1-2; D is uncertain. V was pared by 3 bases and J by 2 bases, with 16 bases between. This CDR3 has 16 amino acids. In germline, CDR1 is MDHEN, CDR2 SYDVKM.

With respect to this clone: The same CDR3 can be traced to other DNA sequences in this sample. The genes are TRBV27 and TRBJ1-2; D is perhaps TRBD1 (6 bases). CDR3 length: 13 residues. Germline V gene lookup returns CDR1 MNHEY and CDR2 SMNVEV (reference sequence). The ends were cut back, 6 bases at V and 4 bases at J, with 12 bases in the middle. The CDR3 DNA reads TGTGCCAGCAGCCCAACAGGGTCCTATGGCTACACCTTC. Protein product: CASSPTGSYGYTF.

The chain employs TRBV7-9 and TRBJ1-4; D is unclear. Trimming cost V 2 bases and J 8 bases, with 12 bases left between them. The CDR3 covers 14 residues. CDR1 and CDR2 from the germline V gene are SEHNR and FQNEAQ (reference sequence). This chain's CDR3 is CASSLMDFREKLFF. CDR3 in DNA: TGTGCCAGCAGCTTAATGGACTTTCGAGAAAAACTGTTTTTT.

The V call is TRBV18, the J call TRBJ2-1, with TRBD2 identical over 15 bases. This CDR3 spans 20 amino acids. The germline V gene encodes CDR1 KGHSH and CDR2 LQKENI. Unmatched junction bases numbered 10, after V lost 1 base and J lost 3 bases. The CDR3, as DNA: TGTGCCAGCTCACCACTTATTCGGACTAGCGGGAGGGCCGGCTACAATGAGCAGTTCTTC. This codes for CASSPLIRTSGRAGYNEQFF.

The chain uses TRBV6-5 and TRBJ1-3, with TRBD1 as a possible D gene (5 bases). In germline, CDR1 is MNHEY, CDR2 SVGAGI. The CDR3 spans 14 residues. With 7 bases removed from V and 5 bases from J, the gap between germline ends came to 15 bases. CDR3 loop: CASTPRQGRNTIYF. Written as DNA, the CDR3 is TGTGCCAGCACCCCGAGGCAGGGAAGAAACACCATATATTTT.

The J gene is TRBJ2-7, the V gene TRBV6-1; TRBD2 matches at 8 bases. CDR3 length: 15 residues. Looked up from germline, CDR1 is MNHNS and CDR2 is SASEGT. V was pared by 4 bases and J by 1 base, with 6 bases of the junction left unmatched. The chain's CDR3 is CASSVSGIDSYEQYF. The DNA for the CDR3 is TGTGCCAGCAGTGTTAGCGGGATAGATTCCTACGAGCAGTACTTC.

The rearrangement links TRBV28 to TRBJ1-1, with unresolved D. Per the germline V gene, CDR1 is MDHEN and CDR2 is SYDVKM. The CDR3 contains 13 residues. V shed 6 bases and J shed 10 bases, with 18 bases lying between them. This CDR3 is CASSPPGEIGAFF. CDR3 nucleotide sequence: TGTGCCAGCAGCCCCCCCGGAGAAATAGGAGCTTTCTTT.